One sample yielded the 17 T cell receptor beta chains listed below, sequenced in a study of blood T cell repertoires in COVID-19. The repertoire was sequenced with immunoSEQ multiplex PCR; TCRdb's copy has only in-frame clones and lacks some. The sample records some 80,000 clones, 79% being singletons. Material for sequencing was peripheral blood. The receptors shown here come from a woman older than 75 with active or convalescent COVID-19.

The chain uses TRBV24-1 and TRBJ2-3; possibly TRBD2 for D (7 bases). CDR3 size: 12 residues. Trimming removed 9 bases from V and 7 bases from J, with 13 bases in between. The germline V gene has CDR1 KGHDR and CDR2 SFDVKD. The CDR3: CATGRGANTQYF. In DNA form, the CDR3 reads TGTGCCACCGGACGGGGGGCCAATACGCAGTATTTT.

This CDR3 is CASSVGSTSGISWYEQYF. The CDR3 DNA reads TGTGCCAGCAGCGTAGGTAGCACTAGCGGGATCAGCTGGTACGAGCAGTACTTC. The rearrangement links TRBV9 to TRBJ2-7; 10 bases map to TRBD2. CDR1 SGDLS and CDR2 YYNGEE come from the germline V gene. V lost 0 bases and J lost 4; bases outside the gene matches: 13. CDR3 length: 18 amino acids.

This chain joins TRBV19 and TRBJ2-1, with 10 bases lining up with TRBD2. CDR1 and CDR2 (germline): LNHDA, SQIVND (reference sequence). CDR3 size: 16 residues. With 2 bases clipped from V and 6 bases from J, the junction kept 7 bases outside the gene matches. The CDR3: CASSIRPSGSPNEQFF. CDR3 DNA sequence: TGTGCCAGTAGTATAAGGCCTAGCGGGAGCCCCAATGAGCAGTTCTTC.

V gene TRBV10-3 combines with J gene TRBJ1-6; D perhaps matches TRBD1 (5 bases). The germline CDR1 and CDR2 sequences are ENHRY and SYGVKD. This CDR3 spans 18 amino acids. V gave up 5 bases and J gave up 4 bases, with 21 bases separating them. The CDR3 nucleotides read TGTGCCATCAGTTCCCCGGGGAGGGGAGGTTCGTATAATTCACCCCTCCACTTT. Its protein product is CAISSPGRGGSYNSPLHF.

The chain combines TRBV19 with TRBJ1-3; 7 nucleotides agree with TRBD1. The V gene end was trimmed by 7 bases and the J gene end by 2 bases; junction bases not matched to a gene: 14. CDR3 length equals 17 residues. The germline gives CDR1 LNHDA, CDR2 SQIVND (reference sequence). The CDR3 region is CASTPSPTGKPGNTIYF. CDR3 in DNA: TGTGCCAGTACCCCAAGCCCGACAGGGAAACCTGGAAACACCATATATTTT.

The V and J genes are TRBV4-3 and TRBJ1-3, with D uncertain. The CDR3 is made up of 15 amino acids. V lost 1 base to trimming and J lost 0 bases, with 7 bases between them. CDR1 is LGHNA and CDR2 is YSLEER in the germline V gene. The CDR3 sequence is CASSQGLSSGNTIYF. The CDR3 coding sequence is TGCGCCAGCAGCCAAGGTCTGAGCTCTGGAAACACCATATATTTT.

The chain uses TRBV19 and TRBJ2-5; D ambiguous. The germline V and J ends were trimmed by 0 bases and 2 bases, with 7 bases remaining between them. CDR1 LNHDA and CDR2 SQIVND come from the germline V gene (reference sequence). The CDR3 extends over 14 amino acids. CDR3 coding DNA: TGTGCCAGTAGTATAGATCGCCGGCAAGAGACCCAGTACTTC. Translation: CASSIDRRQETQYF.

This clone was counted once. V usage is TRBV10-3 and J usage is TRBJ1-5; D gene ambiguous. V shed 1 base and J shed 4 bases, with 5 bases lying between them. The CDR3 is 13 amino acids. Looked up from germline, CDR1 is ENHRY and CDR2 is SYGVKD. The DNA for the CDR3 is TGTGCCATCAGTGAGTATGAGAATCAGCCCCAGCATTTT. Translating it yields CAISEYENQPQHF.

This chain joins TRBV7-2 and TRBJ1-1; TRBD1 is a possible D gene (5 bases). Germline V gene lookup returns CDR1 SGHTA and CDR2 FQGNSA. Trimming pared 3 bases from V and 4 bases from J, leaving 15 bases between. This CDR3 has 15 residues. CDR3 protein: CASSFPLWGVTEAFF. The CDR3, as DNA: TGTGCCAGCAGCTTTCCTCTTTGGGGGGTCACTGAAGCTTTCTTT.

The table lists this clone with a few counts. The chain joins TRBV19 to TRBJ1-4, with 10 bases that match TRBD1. The CDR3 spans 16 residues. With 4 bases clipped from V and 6 bases from J, the junction kept 8 bases outside the gene matches. CDR1 and CDR2 (germline): LNHDA, SQIVND (reference sequence). The CDR3 sequence: CASSTGTGALDEKLFF. CDR3 sequence (DNA): TGTGCCAGTAGTACCGGGACAGGGGCATTGGATGAAAAACTGTTTTTT. Full variable domain (remainder filled in from reference TRBV19 and TRBJ1-4): DGGITQSPKYLFRKEGQNVTLSCEQNLNHDAMYWYRQDPGQGLRLIYYSQIVNDFQKGDIAEGYSVSREKKESFPLTVTSAQKNPTAFYLCASSTGTGALDEKLFFGSGTQLSVL.

The V call is TRBV6-5, the J call TRBJ1-1; unclear D gene. Germline-derived CDR1 and CDR2 are MNHEY and SVGAGI. Between the trimmed V and J ends, which lost 0 bases and 11 bases, there was a span of 16 bases. There are 14 residues in the CDR3. The CDR3 reads CASSYSSSRERAFF. The DNA for the CDR3 is TGTGCCAGCAGTTACTCGTCCTCGAGGGAAAGGGCTTTCTTT.

This chain uses TRBV7-8 with TRBJ1-4, with D unresolved. Germline V gives CDR1 SGHVS, CDR2 FQNEAQ. Trimming took off 2 bases at V and 0 bases at J, with 10 bases between the two ends. This CDR3 is built from 16 residues. The DNA of the CDR3 is TGTGCCAGCAGCTTAATAAGAGCTGCAACTAATGAAAAACTGTTTTTT. Residues: CASSLIRAATNEKLFF.

The V and J genes are TRBV4-2 and TRBJ2-1; the match to TRBD2 covers 9 bases. V was clipped by 1 base and J by 2 bases; unmatched bases: 15. Germline CDR1 reads LGHNA; CDR2 reads YNFKEQ. The length of the CDR3 is 20 residues. CDR3 in DNA: TGTGCCAGCAGCCAAGTGATGTGGGGCGGGAGGGCCTTCACCTACAATGAGCAGTTCTTC. It yields the protein CASSQVMWGGRAFTYNEQFF.

The genes are TRBV11-2 and TRBJ2-7; the match to TRBD2 covers 9 bases. The CDR3 has 15 amino acids. CDR1 and CDR2 (germline): SGHAT, FQNNGV. V lost 6 bases and J lost 2; bases outside the gene matches: 8. The CDR3 DNA sequence: TGTGCCAGCAGGCCGGGTAGCGGGAGTCCCTACGAGCAGTACTTC. It yields the protein CASRPGSGSPYEQYF.

This clone was counted only a few times. The chain employs TRBV29-1 and TRBJ2-4, with 7 bases that match TRBD1. Unmatched junction bases numbered 5, after V lost 6 bases and J lost 3 bases. Germline V gene sequence: CDR1 SQVTM, CDR2 ANQGSEA. This CDR3 contains 13 residues. The CDR3 loop reads CSVPDRVKNIQYF. The CDR3 region has the DNA TGCAGCGTACCTGACAGGGTCAAAAACATTCAGTACTTC.

This rearrangement joins TRBV28 to TRBJ2-1; 7 bases match TRBD2. Germline V gene lookup returns CDR1 MDHEN and CDR2 SYDVKM. V dropped 6 bases and J dropped 4; count of bases not matched to a gene: 6. This CDR3 contains 14 residues. CDR3 protein: CASRARREYNEQFF. As DNA, the CDR3 is TGTGCCAGCAGGGCTCGGCGGGAGTACAATGAGCAGTTCTTC.

This chain connects TRBV9 to TRBJ2-3; 11 bases map to TRBD2. Germline V lookup: CDR1 SGDLS, CDR2 YYNGEE. J was trimmed by 6 bases and V by 3 bases; bases with no gene match: 6. This CDR3 spans 15 amino acids. The CDR3 is CASSAGLAVMDTQYF. The CDR3 nucleotides read TGTGCCAGCAGCGCGGGACTAGCGGTAATGGATACGCAGTATTTT.